This T cell receptor (beta chain) was recovered during a study of T cell changes during pregnancy in multiple sclerosis (dated by TCRdb to the late 2010s). In the study overall: The study examined how the T cell repertoire changed over the course of pregnancy in women with multiple sclerosis.

The library was generated by the immunoSEQ multiplex PCR assay. TCRdb took over this immuneACCESS table, retaining in-frame rearrangements with V and J assigned. Such tables are incomplete; in checked studies, under half of the missing clones stem from an unresolved V gene, and the remainder is unexplained. This sample holds about 50,000 clones; around 91% were observed only once. The ten most abundant clones make up 5% to 5.5% of the sample. This clone was seen just once. The clone's antigen remains unknown. No base qualities exist here, and no much larger clone lies one base off it. The sample consisted of peripheral blood, taken after pregnancy. The receptor comes from a female donor in good health, enrolled as a control in a pregnancy study.

For the CDR3, the sequence is CASSLVAGGAIYGYTF. The nucleotides read TGTGCCAGCAGCTTAGTTGCAGGGGGTGCGATCTATGGCTACACCTTC. The V and J segments used are TRBV7-9 and TRBJ1-2; 7 central nucleotides agree with TRBD1. Inclusive of the bounding cysteine and phenylalanine, the CDR3 is 16 residues long. Solely the CDR3 DNA is kept, with 48 bases framed from the first base. Relative to germline, V is missing 1 base and J is missing 4 bases, with 9 bases of the junction outside any gene match. CDR1 is given as SEHNR and CDR2 as FQNEAQ, both from the germline V gene (reference sequence).